The clone carrying this T cell receptor (beta chain) has just one count. An end of the junction does not agree with germline; a read error may underlie this. There are 14 residues in the CDR3. Looked up from germline, CDR1 is SEHNR and CDR2 is FQNEAQ (reference sequence). The data were taken from a study of T cells in Graves' hyperthyroidism and ophthalmopathy. Template material for amplifying TCR beta CDR3 regions consisted of RNA transcripts. RT-PCR in the first round (using the HTBI primer set) targeted the TCR CDR3. TCRdb re-derived calls from the multiplex PCR reads in MiXCR, one entry per CDR3 protein. The data show 550,000 to 700,000 distinct CDR3 sequences, with about half seen just once and roughly 19% held by the top ten. Diagnosing involved the use of clinical symptoms, serum thyroxine and TRAb, thyroid ultrasound and orbital computed tomography.

The J gene is TRBJ1-6, the V gene TRBV7-9; no firm D call. The sequence came from an adult woman with Graves' disease, either hyperthyroidism or ophthalmopathy (not recorded which). Sequenced input: peripheral blood or thyroid tissue (not recorded which). The CDR3 DNA reads TGTGCCGGCAGATCAGACATCCAAAATTCACCCCTCCACTTT. Translated, it gives CAGRSDIQNSPLHF.